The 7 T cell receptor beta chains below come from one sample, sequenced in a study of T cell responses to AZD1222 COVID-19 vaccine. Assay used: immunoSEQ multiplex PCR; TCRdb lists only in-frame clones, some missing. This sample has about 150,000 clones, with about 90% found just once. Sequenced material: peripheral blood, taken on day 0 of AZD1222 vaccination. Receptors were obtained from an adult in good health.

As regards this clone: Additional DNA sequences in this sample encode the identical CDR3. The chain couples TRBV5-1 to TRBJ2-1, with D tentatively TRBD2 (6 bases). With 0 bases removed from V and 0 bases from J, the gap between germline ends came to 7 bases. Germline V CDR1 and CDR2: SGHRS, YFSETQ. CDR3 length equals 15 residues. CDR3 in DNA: TGCGCCAGCAGCTTGGTCGGGGGCTCCTACAATGAGCAGTTCTTC. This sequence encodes CASSLVGGSYNEQFF. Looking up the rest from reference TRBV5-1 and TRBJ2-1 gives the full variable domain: KAGVTQTPRYLIKTRGQQVTLSCSPISGHRSVSWYQQTPGQGLQFLFEYFSETQRNKGNFPGRFSGRQFSNSRSEMNVSTLELGDSALYLCASSLVGGSYNEQFFGPGTRLTVL.

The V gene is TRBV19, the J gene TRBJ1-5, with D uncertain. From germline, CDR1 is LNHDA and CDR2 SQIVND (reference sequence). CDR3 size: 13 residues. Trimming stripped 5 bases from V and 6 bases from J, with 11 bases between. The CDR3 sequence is CASSAVPGQPQHF. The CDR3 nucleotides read TGTGCCAGTAGTGCGGTTCCGGGTCAGCCCCAGCATTTT.

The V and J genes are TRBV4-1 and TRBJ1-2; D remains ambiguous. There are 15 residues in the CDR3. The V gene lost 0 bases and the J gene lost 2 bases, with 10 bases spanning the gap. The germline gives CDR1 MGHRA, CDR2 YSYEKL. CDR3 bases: TGCGCCAGCAGCCAAGACATAGGACGGAACTATGGCTACACCTTC. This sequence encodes CASSQDIGRNYGYTF.

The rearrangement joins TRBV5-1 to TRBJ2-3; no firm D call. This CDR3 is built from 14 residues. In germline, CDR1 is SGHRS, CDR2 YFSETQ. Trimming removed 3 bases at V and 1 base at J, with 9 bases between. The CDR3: CASSSNRGTDTQYF. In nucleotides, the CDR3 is TGCGCCAGCAGCTCTAATAGGGGCACAGATACGCAGTATTTT.

The CDR3 DNA follows: TGTGCCATCAGTGATGAGCGCCGTAATGAAAAACTGTTTTTT. This codes for CAISDERRNEKLFF. The rearrangement links TRBV10-3 to TRBJ1-4; no reliable D call. The V gene lost 3 bases and the J gene lost 4 bases, with 9 bases spanning the gap. Germline values: CDR1 ENHRY, CDR2 SYGVKD. The CDR3 is 14 amino acids.

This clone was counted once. CDR3 nucleotides: TGTGCCAGCAGAGCGGAAGAGACCCAGTACTTC. Protein: CASRAEETQYF. The chain joins TRBV6-5 to TRBJ2-5, with a tentative D call TRBD2 (5 bases). This CDR3 region has 11 residues. Germline CDR1 and CDR2: MNHEY and SVGAGI. Trimming shortened V by 6 bases and J by 3 bases, and 5 bases separated the two germline ends.

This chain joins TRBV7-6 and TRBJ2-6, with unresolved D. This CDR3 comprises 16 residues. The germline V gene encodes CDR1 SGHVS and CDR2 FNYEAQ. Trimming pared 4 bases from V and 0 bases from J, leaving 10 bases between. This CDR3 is CASSSAAYSGANVLTF. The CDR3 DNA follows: TGTGCCAGCAGCTCCGCTGCCTACTCTGGGGCCAACGTCCTGACTTTC.